This T cell receptor beta chain was found in a study of identical twins (dated by TCRdb to the mid-2010s). With regard to the full study: To test whether fetal clonotypes persist, the study used deep sequencing on TCR alpha and beta repertoires from monozygotic twins, unrelated adults of various ages, and cord blood. To rule out contamination, the twin experiments were replicated at different times with different library preparation protocols.

Library preparation was by 5' RACE. Sequencing instrument: Illumina HiSeq 2000. A universal primer binding site was added through template switching, and the final cDNA carried a unique molecular identifier so that TCR cDNA molecules could be counted accurately. Specific primers in the conserved constant-segment region were used to synthesize first-strand cDNA for TCR alpha and beta chains. To control for contamination, each cDNA library was double barcoded with a SMART-Mk sample barcode plus Illumina barcodes. TruSeq adapter sequences, together with Illumina sample barcodes, were added in two successive PCR steps. The TCR alpha and beta cDNA libraries were sequenced on the Illumina HiSeq platform using custom primers. The authors processed their data as follows. Unique molecular identifiers were extracted from raw reads with MiGEC, and CDR3 positions were determined with MiXCR. For each individual, recombination models were inferred using an EM algorithm with the repgenHMM and IGoR tools. Shared clonotype analysis was performed with the tcR package in R, normalizing sharing by the product of cloneset sizes. To study raw recombination without the effects of thymic and clonal selection, out-of-frame nonproductive sequences were analyzed. Using fastp at Q25 and MiXCR, TCRdb reprocessed the public reads and kept productive beta chains. Under each unique CDR3 protein, matching rows form one entry showing the most common genes and DNA. The V and J calls and clone size are TCRdb's, not the authors'. Across this sample there are roughly 720,000 distinct CDR3 sequences, with around a sixth seen only once. The ten largest clones represent around 13% of the sample.

Worth noting for this clonotype: What this receptor recognizes is not known. No base quality values were provided; no much bigger clone lies one nucleotide off.

Only healthy Caucasian donors were included. Three pairs of female monozygotic twins, all aged about 18 to 30 years, were included in the twin cohort. Peripheral blood mononuclear cells were used as the source from which RNA for TCR libraries was isolated. Overall results and qualifications from the work: Out-of-frame TCR alpha sequences shared between twins showed an excess of low generation-probability sequences compared with coincidental sharing between unrelated individuals. Because the same donors could not be followed over many years, conclusions were based on cross-sectional statistical analysis. A weaker excess of twin sharing was found in beta out-of-frame sequences because the signal-to-noise ratio was lowered by fewer shared sequences. Invariant T cells such as MAIT and iNKT could partly confound zero-insertion analyses, although diverse VJ usage argued against such confounding for most clonotypes. Recombination models systematically underestimated out-of-frame TCR alpha sharing in monozygotic twins but agreed with sharing between unrelated individuals. Fewer insertions were carried by abundant cord blood beta clonotypes; a weaker similar trend was observed in young adult naive repertoires, while no such trend was observed in memory repertoires.

Cut back by 0 bases and 4 bases, the V and J ends lie 13 bases apart. The CDR3 runs 16 amino acids, cysteine and phenylalanine included. Kept here is only the CDR3 DNA, which spans 48 bases and is read in frame from base 1. The sample was also reused in another study, on T cells expressing NK-cell markers. That second publication adds: In sorted CD3+CD56+NKG2C+, CD3+CD56+NKG2C- and CD3+CD56-NKG2C+ T-cell subsets from eight or nine donors, TCR beta-chain repertoires were profiled. Seven of the eight sequenced donors were HCMV-seropositive and one was HCMV-seronegative. In several experiments an anti-gammadeltaTCR antibody was added to restrict sorting to alphabetaTCR-expressing T cells. In several donors, the dominant CD3+CD56+NKG2C+ clonotypes ranked among the top 10 CD8+ clonotypes, making up about 1.0-8% of CD8+ T cells. Those dominant clonotypes were again the most abundant among CD3+CD56-NKG2C+ cells in a few donors, at about 25-60.1%. It remained unclear whether the expanded NKG2C-expressing T cell clones were specific for HCMV antigens. All eight donors whose samples were sequenced were randomly selected healthy volunteers, three of them men and five women. HCMV-specific IgG was detected in serum with a commercial ELISA kit to determine HCMV serostatus. For about 6 donors, bulk peripheral blood T-cell repertoires were additionally sequenced from unsorted PBMC. MIGEC was used to demultiplex reads and group reads by UMI, and MiTCR was used to assemble and quantify clonotypes. To exclude erroneous sequences, only TCR cDNA sequences supported by at least two reads were retained. The tcR package was used for downstream repertoire analysis, and clonotypes were matched across fractions by CDR3 nucleotide sequence plus V segment. VDJmatch was used to annotate antigen specificity against VDJdb, with one amino acid substitution allowed in CDR3.

The chain couples TRBV12-3 or TRBV12-4 to TRBJ1-3, with no D gene named confidently. Sequencing was done on a sample of PBMCs. This receptor was taken from a woman aged 18-35 years in good health. The DNA sequence follows: TGTGCCAGCAGTTTAGCGCGGGTAGGCCCCGGAAACACCATATATTTT. The encoded protein is CASSLARVGPGNTIYF.